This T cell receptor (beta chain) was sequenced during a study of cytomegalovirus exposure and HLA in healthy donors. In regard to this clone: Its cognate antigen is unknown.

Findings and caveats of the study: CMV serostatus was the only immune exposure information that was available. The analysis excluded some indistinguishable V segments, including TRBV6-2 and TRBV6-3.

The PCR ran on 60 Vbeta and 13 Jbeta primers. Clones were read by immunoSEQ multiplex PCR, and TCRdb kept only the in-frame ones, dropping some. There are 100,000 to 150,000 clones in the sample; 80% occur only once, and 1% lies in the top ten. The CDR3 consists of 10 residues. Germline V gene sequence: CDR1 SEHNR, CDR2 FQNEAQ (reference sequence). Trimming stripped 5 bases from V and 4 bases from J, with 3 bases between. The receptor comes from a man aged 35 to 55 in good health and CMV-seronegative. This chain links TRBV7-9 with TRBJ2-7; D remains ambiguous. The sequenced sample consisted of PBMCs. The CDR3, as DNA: TGTGCCAGCAGCCCATACGAGCAGTACTTC. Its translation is CASSPYEQYF.